A selection of T cell receptor beta chains follows, all from one sample in a study of beta chain features in type 1 diabetes. The data were produced by immunoSEQ multiplex PCR, yet TCRdb's version contains in-frame clones alone and is incomplete. The table lists 640,000 or so clones, about an eighth of them singletons, with nearly 0.04% in the top ten. The sample comprised naive CD4+ T cells from blood. The receptors come from a young man with type 1 diabetes. CDR3s include the opening cysteine and the closing phenylalanine or tryptophan. D genes are given only for firm matches. Not all rows give a size; the values are once, few, many and, for expanded clones, a class.

TRBJ2-7 | NA | TRBV7-2 | few | TGTGCCAGCAGCTTAGCATACATATCCTACGAGCAGTACTTC | CASSLAYISYEQYF
TRBJ2-5 | TRBD2 | TRBV6-5 | NA | TGTGCCAGCAGTCGACTAGCGGAGCAAGAGACCCAGTACTTC | CASSRLAEQETQYF
TRBJ2-5 | NA | TRBV9 | NA | TGTGCCAGCAGCCCACAGGGATTGGAGACCCAGTACTTC | CASSPQGLETQYF
TRBJ1-1 | NA | TRBV5-4 | few | TGTGCCAGCAGCTTGGAATATGAAGAAGCTTTCTTT | CASSLEYEEAFF
TRBJ2-3 | TRBD2 | TRBV4-2 | NA | TGTGCCAGCAGCCAAGAACCCCCTAGCGGGAGGGGCACAGATACGCAGTATTTT | CASSQEPPSGRGTDTQYF
TRBJ2-3 | NA | TRBV28 | few | TGTGCCAGCAGCGGGGGCACAGATACGCAGTATTTT | CASSGGTDTQYF
TRBJ2-1 | TRBD2 | TRBV9 | NA | TGTGCCAGCAGCGTGAGCGGGGGGGCTTTCAATTCTGAGCAGTTCTTC | CASSVSGGAFNSEQFF
TRBJ2-6 | NA | TRBV5-1 | NA | TGCGCCAGCAGCTTGGTCAGCTCATCGGGGTCTGGGGCCAACGTCCTGACTTTC | CASSLVSSSGSGANVLTF
TRBJ1-2 | NA | TRBV28 | NA | TGTGCCAGCGGGGGCGAGGGACGCGACTATGGCTACACCTTC | CASGGEGRDYGYTF
TRBJ2-7 | TRBD1 | TRBV29-1 | few | TGCAGCGTTGGACAGGGGACGCACGAGCAGTACTTC | CSVGQGTHEQYF
TRBJ2-7 | TRBD1 | TRBV28 | few | TGTGCCAGCAGGGCCGGACAGGGTATCCACGAGCAGTACTTC | CASRAGQGIHEQYF
TRBJ1-1 | NA | TRBV18 | NA | TGTGCCAGCTCACCCACTGGTATCTCGGGGACTGAAGCTTTCTTT | CASSPTGISGTEAFF
TRBJ1-6 | NA | TRBV5-6 | NA | TGTGCCAGCAGCTCGGGGACTTTCAATTCACCCCTCCACTTT | CASSSGTFNSPLHF
TRBJ2-1 | TRBD2 | TRBV18 | NA | TGTGCCAGCTCACCACGGCGGGAGTTGAATGAGCAGTTCTTC | CASSPRRELNEQFF
TRBJ1-1 | NA | TRBV2 | few | TGTGCCAGCAGAGAGGATGGGAACACTGAAGCTTTCTTT | CASREDGNTEAFF
TRBJ2-1 | NA | TRBV12-5 | few | TGTGCTAGTGGTTTGGGCCCGCAGGGTGCCTACAATGAGCAGTTCTTC | CASGLGPQGAYNEQFF
TRBJ2-1 | NA | TRBV7-3 | NA | TGTGCCAGCAGCTTAAACGCGCCACTGGGGGGCGGTTTCAATGAGCAGTTCTTC | CASSLNAPLGGGFNEQFF
TRBJ1-4 | NA | TRBV7-9 | NA | TGTGCCAGCAGCTCCCGGGACGGAAATGAAAAACTGTTTTTT | CASSSRDGNEKLFF
TRBJ2-3 | NA | TRBV7-3 | NA | TGTGCCAGCAGCTCCCAGGGCACAGATACGCAGTATTTT | CASSSQGTDTQYF
TRBJ2-7 | TRBD2 | TRBV28 | few | TGTGCCAGCAGTTTATCGGGCGGGAGAGGCTACGAGCAGTACTTC | CASSLSGGRGYEQYF
TRBJ2-2 | TRBD1 | TRBV5-1 | few | TGCGCCAGCAGCCTGGGAGGACAGGGCCCCACCGGGGAGCTGTTTTTT | CASSLGGQGPTGELFF
TRBJ2-3 | NA | TRBV30 | few | TGTGCCTGGACCGAGGGGAGGCACACAGATACGCAGTATTTT | CAWTEGRHTDTQYF
TRBJ2-1 | NA | TRBV30 | NA | TGTGCCTCCGAACGGGACCCTAACCCCAATGAGCAGTTCTTC | CASERDPNPNEQFF
TRBJ2-7 | TRBD1 | TRBV4-3 | NA | TGCGCCAGCAGCCTGAAAATGGACAGGGGCCACGAGCAGTACTTC | CASSLKMDRGHEQYF
TRBJ2-7 | NA | TRBV9 | NA | TGTGCCAGCAGCGTAGCTCAGGGGGAGGCCTACGAGCAGTACTTC | CASSVAQGEAYEQYF
TRBJ2-3 | NA | TRBV7-7 | NA | TGTGCTAGCAGCTTGGCAGGGGCAGATACGCAGTATTTT | CASSLAGADTQYF
TRBJ2-3 | NA | TRBV2 | NA | TGTGCCAGCAGGTCCGTCGGGACTAGCACAGATACGCAGTATTTT | CASRSVGTSTDTQYF